This is a list of T cell receptor beta chains from one sample in a study of blood T cell repertoires in COVID-19. Produced via immunoSEQ multiplex PCR; TCRdb's table is partial and in-frame only. The sample yields roughly 380,000 clones, around 85% seen once. The sequenced sample was peripheral blood. The receptors stem from a young woman with acute or convalescent COVID-19. Each CDR3 is given with its conserved first and last residue. The D gene is left open where the match is weak. Size is omitted from some rows. Given values are once, few, many or a class for expanded clones.

TRBJ1-4 . TRBV25-1 . TGTGCCAGCAGTGAATTGGCGGATGGAAATGAAAAACTGTTTTTT CASSELADGNEKLFF
TRBJ2-5 . TRBV15 . TGTGCCACCAGCAGAGATCGAGGGACCCAGTACTTC CATSRDRGTQYF
TRBJ2-7 TRBD2 TRBV9 . TGTGCCAGCAGCGTAGCCGGGGCGGGAGGGCCCCACGAGCAGTACTTC CASSVAGAGGPHEQYF
TRBJ1-4 . TRBV3-1/TRBV3-2 . TGTGCCAGCAGCCCAGGGTGGGGTAATGAAAAACTGTTTTTT CASSPGWGNEKLFF
TRBJ1-3 TRBD1 TRBV19 . TGTGCCAGTAGTTTCCGGAGAGGGGGCGGTTCTGGAAACACCATATATTTT CASSFRRGGGSGNTIYF
TRBJ1-2 . TRBV27 . TGTGCCAGCAGTTTGTCAGGGAACTATGGCTACACCTTC CASSLSGNYGYTF
TRBJ1-1 . TRBV7-3 . TGTGCCAGCAGCTTTACCAGGGATACTGAAGCTTTCTTT CASSFTRDTEAFF
TRBJ1-1 . TRBV3-1/TRBV3-2 . TGTGCCAGCAGCCAAGATCGGGGGAACGGGATGAACACTGAAGCTTTCTTT CASSQDRGNGMNTEAFF
TRBJ1-1 TRBD1 TRBV6-5 . TGTGCCAGCAGTATCGAAACAGGGGGCCACACTGAAGCTTTCTTT CASSIETGGHTEAFF
TRBJ2-5 TRBD2 TRBV3-1/TRBV3-2 . TGTGCCAGCAGCCCCCGGACTAGCGGGGGGAGGGAGACCCAGTACTTC CASSPRTSGGRETQYF
TRBJ1-3 TRBD1 TRBV6-5 . TGTGCCAGCAGGACCGGGACAGGGGGAGGAAACACCATATATTTT CASRTGTGGGNTIYF
TRBJ2-4 . TRBV28 . TGTGCCACGTCAATAGCGGTCAAAAACATTCAGTACTTC CATSIAVKNIQYF
TRBJ2-1 TRBD2 TRBV7-8 . TGTGCCAGCAGCCCACTAGCGAGCTTCAACAATGAGCAGTTCTTC CASSPLASFNNEQFF
TRBJ2-1 . TRBV6-5 . TGTGCCAGCAGCACTATGACTAGCTCCTACAATGAGCAGTTCTTC CASSTMTSSYNEQFF
TRBJ2-2 . TRBV6-4 . TGTGCCAGCAGTGACTCCGGGGTCGGGGAGCTGTTTTTT CASSDSGVGELFF
TRBJ1-1 . TRBV2 . TGTGCCAGCAGGGGGGGTCTTATTAAACTCACTGAAGCTTTCTTT CASRGGLIKLTEAFF
TRBJ1-1 TRBD1 TRBV19 . TGTGCCAGTAGACCCCAGACAGGGATCCCAGCTTTCTTT CASRPQTGIPAFF
TRBJ2-7 TRBD2 TRBV5-5 . TGTGCCAGCAGCTTTAGGGGACTAACCTACGAGCAGTACTTC CASSFRGLTYEQYF
TRBJ2-1 . TRBV5-6 . TGTGCCAGCAGCACAGACAGAAGGGGCTGGGATGAGCAGTTCTTC CASSTDRRGWDEQFF
TRBJ1-4 . TRBV7-9 . TGTGCCAGCAGCCAAACTGGACAGATTAATGAAAAACTGTTTTTT CASSQTGQINEKLFF
TRBJ2-5 . TRBV5-1 . TGCGCCAGCAGCTCGTCGGAGACCCAGTACTTC CASSSSETQYF
TRBJ1-1 . TRBV7-3 . TGTGCCAGCAGCCCAGGACCGGGAGGGACTGAAGCTTTCTTT CASSPGPGGTEAFF
TRBJ2-3 . TRBV6-5 . TGTGCCAGCAGTTCCCCAGGGTCAGATACGCAGTATTTT CASSSPGSDTQYF
TRBJ2-1 . TRBV7-3 . TGTGCCAGCAGCTTAAGCAGGGACTCCTACAATGAGCAGTTCTTC CASSLSRDSYNEQFF
TRBJ2-2 TRBD1 TRBV19 . TGTGCCAGTAGCCTAGGGACAGGGGGCCCCGGGGAGCTGTTTTTT CASSLGTGGPGELFF
TRBJ2-5 TRBD2 TRBV4-2 . TGTGCCAGCAGCCAAGGCTGGACTAGCGGGAGAGGGCAAGAGACCCAGTACTTC CASSQGWTSGRGQETQYF
TRBJ1-4 . TRBV5-1 . TGCGCCAGCAGCTTCACGTCAGGGGCCGAAAAACTGTTTTTT CASSFTSGAEKLFF
TRBJ1-2 . TRBV19 . TGTGCCAGTAGTATTGGGGCCCCTGGGCAGCGCAAGTGGGGCTACACCTTC CASSIGAPGQRKWGYTF
TRBJ1-1 . TRBV6-5 . TGTGCCAGCAGTTCCCGGGATGTGGTGGACACTGAAGCTTTCTTT CASSSRDVVDTEAFF
TRBJ2-2 . TRBV6-5 . TGTGCCAGCTCAAGACAGATCCTCACCGGGGAGCTGTTTTTT CASSRQILTGELFF
TRBJ1-2 . TRBV5-1 . TGCGCCAGCAGCTTGGTTGACTTTAGAGGCTACACCTTC CASSLVDFRGYTF
TRBJ2-1 TRBD1 TRBV29-1 . TGCAGCGCCGCCGGGACAGGGGGCCCCAATGAGCAGTTCTTC CSAAGTGGPNEQFF
TRBJ1-6 TRBD1 TRBV7-3 . TGTGCCAGCAGTGAGGAGGGGGCGGGTTCACCCCTCCACTTT CASSEEGAGSPLHF
TRBJ2-5 . TRBV5-1 . TGCGCCAGCAGCCGCCTAGGAGGGGAGGAGACCCAGTACTTC CASSRLGGEETQYF
TRBJ1-2 . TRBV3-1/TRBV3-2 . TGTGCCAGCAGCCATCTTGAGACTGGTGGCTACACCTTC CASSHLETGGYTF
TRBJ2-2 TRBD1 TRBV9 . TGTGCCAGCAGCACTCCGGGACAGGGTGGCACCGGGGAGCTGTTTTTT CASSTPGQGGTGELFF
TRBJ2-1 TRBD1 TRBV9 . TGTGCCAGCAGCGCAGGGGGCGCCGACCCCGGGGAGCAGTTCTTC CASSAGGADPGEQFF
TRBJ2-7 TRBD1 TRBV4-1 . TGCGCCAGCAGCCAAGGACAGGGGGTACCCTACGAGCAGTACTTC CASSQGQGVPYEQYF
TRBJ2-7 TRBD2 TRBV19 . TGTGCCAGTAGTGTAACTAGCGTGAACTACGAGCAGTACTTC CASSVTSVNYEQYF
TRBJ1-4 . TRBV19 . TGTGCCAGTAGCCCCCGAGAGAGGAAACTGTTTTTT CASSPRERKLFF
TRBJ1-2 . TRBV3-1/TRBV3-2 . TGTGCCAGCAGCCAAGATATCGGGGGCTACACCTTC CASSQDIGGYTF
TRBJ2-7 . TRBV18 few TGTGCCAGCTCACCCCCGGAGAGGGGGGGCCTCCACGAGCAGTACTTC CASSPPERGGLHEQYF
TRBJ2-5 TRBD1 TRBV2 . TGTGCCAGGGGACAGAAAGAGACCCAGTACTTC CARGQKETQYF
TRBJ1-1 TRBD1 TRBV9 . TGTGCCAGCAGCGCCAGAAAGGGGCAGGGGGTCACTGAAGCTTTCTTT CASSARKGQGVTEAFF
TRBJ2-2 . TRBV9 once TGTGCCAGCAGCGTTTCAGGGTCGGACACCGGGGAGCTGTTTTTT CASSVSGSDTGELFF
TRBJ2-5 TRBD2 TRBV2 . TGTGCCAGCAGTGAAGCGCGACTAGCGGGGGGAAGAGGAGAGACCCAGTACTTC CASSEARLAGGRGETQYF
TRBJ2-7 TRBD2 TRBV19 . TGTGCCAGTAGTATAGCCAGCGGGGGGCCCTCACCCTACGAGCAGTACTTC CASSIASGGPSPYEQYF
TRBJ2-3 . TRBV24-1 . TGTGCCACCAGTGGACTGACAGACGCAAGCACAGATACGCAGTATTTT CATSGLTDASTDTQYF
TRBJ2-5 TRBD2 TRBV9 few TGTGCCAGCAGCGAGCCGGGACTAGGAGAGACCCAGTACTTC CASSEPGLGETQYF
TRBJ1-4 TRBD1 TRBV18 . TGTGCCAGCTCACCACTGGCCCTCGCAGGGGGTGTTGGAAAACTGTTTTTT CASSPLALAGGVGKLFF
TRBJ2-5 TRBD2 TRBV3-1/TRBV3-2 . TGTGCCAGCAGCCAAGCTAGCGGGGGGGCCCAAGAGACCCAGTACTTC CASSQASGGAQETQYF
TRBJ2-3 TRBD2 TRBV30 . TGTGCCTGGAGTGGAGCGGGGGGACGCACAGATACGCAGTATTTT CAWSGAGGRTDTQYF
TRBJ2-1 TRBD2 TRBV11-1 . TGTGCCAGCAGCCCGGGACTAGCGGTGGAGCAGTTCTTC CASSPGLAVEQFF
TRBJ1-2 . TRBV27 . TGTGCCAGCAGTATCCGACCTGGGGAGGTTGACTATGGCTACACCTTC CASSIRPGEVDYGYTF
TRBJ1-2 TRBD1 TRBV11-2 few TGTGCCAGCAGCCCTGACAGGGGTGGAGGCTACACCTTC CASSPDRGGGYTF
TRBJ2-5 . TRBV2 . TGTGCCAGCAGCCGGGACATATACGGAGAGACCCAGTACTTC CASSRDIYGETQYF
TRBJ2-7 . TRBV5-1 . TGCGCCAGCAGCTTGGCCGGAGGGGACTACGAGCAGTACTTC CASSLAGGDYEQYF
TRBJ1-2 . TRBV6-5 . TGTGCCAGCACCTCTACGGTTTATGGCTACACCTTC CASTSTVYGYTF
TRBJ2-7 . TRBV10-3 . TGTGCCATCAGCCAAGGAGGGGATTTGGGCGAGCAGTACTTC CAISQGGDLGEQYF
TRBJ2-1 . TRBV6-5 . TGTGCCAGCACCTCCGGGACCTACAATGAGCAGTTCTTC CASTSGTYNEQFF